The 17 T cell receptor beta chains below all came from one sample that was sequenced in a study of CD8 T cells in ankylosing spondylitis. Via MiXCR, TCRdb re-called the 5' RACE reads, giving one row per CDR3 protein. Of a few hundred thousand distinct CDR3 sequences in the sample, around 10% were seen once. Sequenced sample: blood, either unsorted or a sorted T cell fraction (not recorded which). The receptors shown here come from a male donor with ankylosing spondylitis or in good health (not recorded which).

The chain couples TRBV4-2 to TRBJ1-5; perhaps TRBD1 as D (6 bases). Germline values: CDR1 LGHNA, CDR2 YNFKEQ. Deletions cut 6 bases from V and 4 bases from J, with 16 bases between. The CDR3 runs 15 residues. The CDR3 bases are TGTGCCAGCAGTCGAGAGGGGGTTCTTAATCAGCCCCAGCATTTT. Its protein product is CASSREGVLNQPQHF.

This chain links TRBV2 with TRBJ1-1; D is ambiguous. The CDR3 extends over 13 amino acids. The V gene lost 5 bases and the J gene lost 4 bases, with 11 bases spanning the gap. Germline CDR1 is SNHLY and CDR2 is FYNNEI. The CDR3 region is CASSTLWGTEAFF. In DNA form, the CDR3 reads TGTGCCAGCAGTACCCTATGGGGCACTGAAGCTTTCTTT.

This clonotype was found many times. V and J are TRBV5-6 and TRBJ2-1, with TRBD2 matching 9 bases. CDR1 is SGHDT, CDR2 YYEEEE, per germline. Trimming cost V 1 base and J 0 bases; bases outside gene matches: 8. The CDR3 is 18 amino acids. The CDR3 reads CASSLIAGVSSSYNEQFF. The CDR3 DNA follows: TGTGCCAGCAGCTTGATAGCGGGGGTTTCGAGCTCCTACAATGAGCAGTTCTTC.

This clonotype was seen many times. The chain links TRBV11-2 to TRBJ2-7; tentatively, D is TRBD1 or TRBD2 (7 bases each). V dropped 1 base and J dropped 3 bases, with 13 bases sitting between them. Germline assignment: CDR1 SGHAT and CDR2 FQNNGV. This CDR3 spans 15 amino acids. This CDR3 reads CASSLVQGRDYEQYF. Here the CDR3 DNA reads TGTGCCAGCAGCTTAGTACAGGGGAGGGACTACGAGCAGTACTTC.

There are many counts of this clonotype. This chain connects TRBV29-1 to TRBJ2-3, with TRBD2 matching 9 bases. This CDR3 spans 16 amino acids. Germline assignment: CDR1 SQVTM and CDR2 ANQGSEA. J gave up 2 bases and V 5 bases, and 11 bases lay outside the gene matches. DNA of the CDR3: TGCAGCGTTCGGCCGGAGACTAGCGGATACACAGATACGCAGTATTTT. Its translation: CSVRPETSGYTDTQYF.

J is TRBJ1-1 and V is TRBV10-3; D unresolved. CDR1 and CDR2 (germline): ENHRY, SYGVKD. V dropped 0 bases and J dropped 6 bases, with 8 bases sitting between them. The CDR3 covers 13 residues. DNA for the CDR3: TGTGCCATCAGTGAGTCGACCCATTCTGAAGCTTTCTTT. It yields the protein CAISESTHSEAFF.

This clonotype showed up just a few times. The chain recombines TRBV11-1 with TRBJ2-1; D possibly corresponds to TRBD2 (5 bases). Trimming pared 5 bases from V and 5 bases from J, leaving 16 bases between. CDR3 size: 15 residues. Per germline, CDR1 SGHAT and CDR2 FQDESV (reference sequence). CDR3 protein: CASSRRIVGNNEQFF. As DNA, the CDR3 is TGTGCCAGCAGCCGTCGCATAGTCGGGAACAATGAGCAGTTCTTC.

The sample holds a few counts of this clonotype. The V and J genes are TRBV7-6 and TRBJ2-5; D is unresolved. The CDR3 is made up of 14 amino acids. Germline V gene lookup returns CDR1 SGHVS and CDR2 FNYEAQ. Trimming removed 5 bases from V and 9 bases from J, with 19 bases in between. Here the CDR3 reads CASSLDISSVAQYF. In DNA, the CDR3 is TGTGCCAGCAGCCTAGACATATCCAGCGTGGCCCAGTACTTC.

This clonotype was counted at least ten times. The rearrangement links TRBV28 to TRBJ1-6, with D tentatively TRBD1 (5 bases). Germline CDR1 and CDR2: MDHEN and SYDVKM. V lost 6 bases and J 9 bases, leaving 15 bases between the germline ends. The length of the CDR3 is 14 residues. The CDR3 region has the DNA TGTGCCAGCAGCCCCGGGGGATGGGTTTCACCCCTCCACTTT. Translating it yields CASSPGGWVSPLHF.

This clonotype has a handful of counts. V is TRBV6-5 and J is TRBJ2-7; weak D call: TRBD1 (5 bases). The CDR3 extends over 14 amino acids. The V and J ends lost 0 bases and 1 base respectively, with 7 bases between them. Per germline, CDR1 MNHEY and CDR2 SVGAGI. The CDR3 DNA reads TGTGCCAGCAGTTACTCTGCAGGGTCCTACGAGCAGTACTTC. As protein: CASSYSAGSYEQYF.

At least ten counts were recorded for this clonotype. In DNA form, the CDR3 reads TGTGCCAGCAGCCCCGACGGCACCTACGAGCAGTACTTC. This encodes CASSPDGTYEQYF. The gene calls are TRBV6-2 or TRBV6-3 and TRBJ2-7; D is uncertain. CDR3 length: 13 amino acids. Trimming shortened V by 6 bases and J by 2 bases, and 11 bases separated the two germline ends. Germline CDR1 and CDR2: MNHEY and SVGEGT.

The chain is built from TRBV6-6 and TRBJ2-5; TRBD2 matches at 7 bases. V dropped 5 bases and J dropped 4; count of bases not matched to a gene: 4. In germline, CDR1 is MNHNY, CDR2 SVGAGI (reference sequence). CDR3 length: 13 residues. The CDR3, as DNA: TGTGCCAGCAGTCTCATAGCGGGAGAGACCCAGTACTTC. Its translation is CASSLIAGETQYF.

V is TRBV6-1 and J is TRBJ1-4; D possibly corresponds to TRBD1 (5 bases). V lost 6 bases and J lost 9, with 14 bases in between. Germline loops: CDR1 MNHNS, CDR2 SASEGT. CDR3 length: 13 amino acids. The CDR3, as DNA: TGTGCCAGCAGCCCCGACGGGGGGAAAAAACTGTTTTTT. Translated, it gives CASSPDGGKKLFF.

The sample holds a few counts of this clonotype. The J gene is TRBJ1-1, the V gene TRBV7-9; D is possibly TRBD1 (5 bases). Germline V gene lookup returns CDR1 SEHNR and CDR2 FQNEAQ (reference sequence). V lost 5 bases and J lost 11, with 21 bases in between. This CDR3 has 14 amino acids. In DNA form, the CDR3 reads TGTGCCAGCAGCGCCGGGGGTGGTCCCTCTGGGGCTTTCTTT. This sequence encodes CASSAGGGPSGAFF.

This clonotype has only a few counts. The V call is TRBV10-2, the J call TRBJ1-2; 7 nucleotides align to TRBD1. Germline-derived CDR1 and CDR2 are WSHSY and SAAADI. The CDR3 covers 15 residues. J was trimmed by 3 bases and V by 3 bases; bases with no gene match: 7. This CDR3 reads CASSDPGGAYYGYTF. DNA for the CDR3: TGCGCCAGCAGTGATCCAGGGGGGGCCTACTATGGCTACACCTTC.

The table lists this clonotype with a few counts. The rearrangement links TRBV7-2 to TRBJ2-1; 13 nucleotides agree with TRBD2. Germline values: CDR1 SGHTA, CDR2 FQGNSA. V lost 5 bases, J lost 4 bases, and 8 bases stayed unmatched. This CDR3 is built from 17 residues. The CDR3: CASSLLAGGGWYNEQFF. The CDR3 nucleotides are TGTGCCAGCAGCCTACTAGCGGGAGGGGGATGGTACAATGAGCAGTTCTTC.

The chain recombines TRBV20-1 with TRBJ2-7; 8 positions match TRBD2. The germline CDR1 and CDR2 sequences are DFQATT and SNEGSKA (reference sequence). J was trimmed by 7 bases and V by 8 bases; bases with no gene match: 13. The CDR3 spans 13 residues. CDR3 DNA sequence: TGCAGTTCTGAACTCGCGGGAGGTTTTGAGCAGTACTTC. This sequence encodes CSSELAGGFEQYF.